This T cell receptor (beta chain) was profiled in a study of blood T cell repertoires in COVID-19. Study summary: The United States, Italy and Spain were the sources of the acute and convalescent COVID-19 samples. The analysed material was cDNA or gDNA that came from T cells, B-cell-depleted T cells, or PBMCs.

Method: immunoSEQ multiplex PCR; TCRdb's copy keeps in-frame clones and lacks some. The data show about 250,000 clones, 85% seen once. V was pared by 6 bases and J by 4 bases, with 7 bases of the junction left unmatched. The CDR3 extends over 14 amino acids. Germline V gene sequence: CDR1 MDHEN, CDR2 SYDVKM. Participant ages covered roughly 18 to 89 years across some 25 US areas. Participants classified as exposed had met a COVID-19 case within 2 weeks before study entry. The source is a woman aged 45-59 years who had been exposed to COVID-19. The sample was PBMCs or T cells enriched from blood (not recorded which). V and J are TRBV28 and TRBJ1-2, with 8 bases aligning to TRBD1. DNA for the CDR3: TGTGCCAGCAGCCCCGGACAGGGCACCTATGGCTACACCTTC. It translates to CASSPGQGTYGYTF.